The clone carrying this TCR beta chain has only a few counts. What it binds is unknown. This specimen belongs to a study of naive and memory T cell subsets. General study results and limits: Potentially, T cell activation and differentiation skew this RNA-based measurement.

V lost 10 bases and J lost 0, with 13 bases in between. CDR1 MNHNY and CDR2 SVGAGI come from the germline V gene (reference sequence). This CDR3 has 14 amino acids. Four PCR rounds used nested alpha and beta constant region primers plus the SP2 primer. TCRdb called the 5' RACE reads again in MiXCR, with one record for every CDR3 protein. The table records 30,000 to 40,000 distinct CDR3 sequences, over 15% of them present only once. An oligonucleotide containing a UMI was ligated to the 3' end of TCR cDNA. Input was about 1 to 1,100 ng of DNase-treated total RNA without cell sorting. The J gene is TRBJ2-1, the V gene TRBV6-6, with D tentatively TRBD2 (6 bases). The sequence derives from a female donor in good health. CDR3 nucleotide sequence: TGTGCCACATTTAGCGGCCCCTCCTACAATGAGCAGTTCTTC. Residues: CATFSGPSYNEQFF.